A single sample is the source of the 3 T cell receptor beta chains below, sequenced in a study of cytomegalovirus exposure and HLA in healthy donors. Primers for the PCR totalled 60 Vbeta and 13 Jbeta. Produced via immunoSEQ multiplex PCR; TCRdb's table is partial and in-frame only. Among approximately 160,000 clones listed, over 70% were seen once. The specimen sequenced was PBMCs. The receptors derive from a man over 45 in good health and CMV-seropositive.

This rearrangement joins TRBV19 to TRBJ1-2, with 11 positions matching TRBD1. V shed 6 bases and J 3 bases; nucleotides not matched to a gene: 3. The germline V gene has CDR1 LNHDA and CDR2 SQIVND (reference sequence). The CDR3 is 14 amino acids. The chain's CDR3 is CASRTGQGDYGYTF. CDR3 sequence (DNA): TGTGCCAGTAGAACGGGACAGGGGGACTATGGCTACACCTTC.

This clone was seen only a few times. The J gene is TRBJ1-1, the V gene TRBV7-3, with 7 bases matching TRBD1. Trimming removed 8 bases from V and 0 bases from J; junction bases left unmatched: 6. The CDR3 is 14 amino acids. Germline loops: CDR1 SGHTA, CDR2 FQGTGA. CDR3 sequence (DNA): TGTGCCAGCCGGAGGGACAGATTGAACACTGAAGCTTTCTTT. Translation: CASRRDRLNTEAFF.

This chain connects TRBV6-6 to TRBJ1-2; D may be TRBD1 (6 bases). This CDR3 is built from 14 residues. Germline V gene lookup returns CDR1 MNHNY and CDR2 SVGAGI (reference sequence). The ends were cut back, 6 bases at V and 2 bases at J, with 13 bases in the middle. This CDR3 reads CASRLPGQNYGYTF. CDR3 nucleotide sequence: TGTGCCAGCAGACTCCCGGGACAAAACTATGGCTACACCTTC.